This TCR beta chain was identified during a study of T cell changes during pregnancy in multiple sclerosis (dated 2019 in TCRdb). General notes on the study: The study looked at changes in the T cell repertoire across pregnancy in women with multiple sclerosis.

The V end gives up 4 bases and the J end 2 bases, leaving 5 bases in the junction not matched to a gene. Inclusive of the bounding cysteine and phenylalanine, the CDR3 is 16 residues long. Just CDR3 DNA is preserved here, 48 bases in frame from base 1. The germline V gene sets CDR1 to SGHDT and CDR2 to YYEEEE. The library was produced with the immunoSEQ multiplex PCR assay. TCRdb's version of the immuneACCESS table is confined to in-frame rearrangements and falls short of the full clone set. An unresolved V gene accounts for under half of the shortfall where checked; the remainder is of unknown origin. For this sample the table gives under 25,000 clones, of which around 85% were detected only once. Approximately 14% of the sample is held by the ten biggest clonotypes. For this clone: It has no known antigen specificity. No base quality values were provided; no much bigger clone lies one nucleotide off.

Recombination joined TRBV5-6 with TRBJ2-5; TRBD2 lines up with 13 middle nucleotides. The sequences come from CD8+ T cells from peripheral blood mononuclear cells, collected in the first trimester of pregnancy. The sequence was collected from a female donor in good health, enrolled as a control in a pregnancy study. DNA sequence: TGTGCCAGCAGCCATGGGACTAGCGGGGTACAAGAGACCCAGTACTTC. Translation gives CASSHGTSGVQETQYF.